This is a list of T cell receptor beta chains from one sample in a study of T-cell memory formation after mild COVID-19. TCRdb used MiXCR to reprocess the 5' RACE reads, holding one entry per CDR3 protein. The table lists some 250,000 distinct CDR3 sequences, under 20% of them singletons, with approximately 22% in the top ten. The source material was PBMCs or a T cell subset sorted from them (not recorded which). The receptor set was obtained from a man aged 18 to 29 who had mild COVID-19 (a few samples of this study predate the infection). Cell type and time point are not known. CDR3s include the opening cysteine and the closing phenylalanine or tryptophan. D genes are given only for firm matches.

>.|TRBV7-2|TRBJ2-2
CASGGQYTGELFF
>.|TRBV24-1|TRBJ1-2
CATSGRDRRTTNYGYTF
>.|TRBV5-6|TRBJ1-2
CASSLRYAQTTHGYTF
>.|TRBV28|TRBJ1-1
CASSFGGSYKIAFF
>TRBD2|TRBV6-2/TRBV6-3|TRBJ2-3
CASSLARTSALTDTQYF
>.|TRBV12-3/TRBV12-4|TRBJ2-5
CASSPTGTPETQYF
>.|TRBV18|TRBJ2-7
CASSPPGTATRQYF
>TRBD1|TRBV5-1|TRBJ1-1
CASSPGTGLATEAFF
>TRBD2|TRBV2|TRBJ2-3
CASNRGGIADTQYF
>.|TRBV7-3|TRBJ1-2
CASSQDGRYGYTF
>.|TRBV7-6|TRBJ1-5
CASSHDGNSNQPQHF
>.|TRBV4-3|TRBJ1-2
CASSQDTRDYGYTF
>.|TRBV10-2|TRBJ1-2
CASSGQINYGYTF
>TRBD2|TRBV12-3/TRBV12-4|TRBJ2-1
CASSIAGAVYNEQFF
>.|TRBV12-3/TRBV12-4|TRBJ1-1
CASSGQQMNTEAFF
>.|TRBV20-1|TRBJ1-2
CSARDGYGYTF
>.|TRBV12-3/TRBV12-4|TRBJ2-5
CASSFAASGTQYF
>.|TRBV5-1|TRBJ2-3
CASSLVQGLSTDTQYF
>.|TRBV7-3|TRBJ2-3
CASSPWITDTQYF
>TRBD1|TRBV5-5|TRBJ2-3
CASSLQGARTDTQYF
>TRBD1|TRBV3-1|TRBJ1-5
CASSRTLDRDSNQPQHF
>TRBD1|TRBV9|TRBJ1-2
CASSVGGGDYGYTF
>.|TRBV7-6|TRBJ2-2
CASSLGGTGELFF
>.|TRBV7-9|TRBJ1-5
CASSLWGEKSQHF
>.|TRBV29-1|TRBJ2-7
CSAGDGYEQYF
>TRBD2|TRBV20-1|TRBJ2-7
CSAGPGGSYEQYF
>TRBD1|TRBV12-3/TRBV12-4|TRBJ2-3
CASSRDRLQTDTQYF
>TRBD2|TRBV24-1|TRBJ2-3
CATSDFRGGGAADTQYF
>TRBD2|TRBV5-1|TRBJ2-5
CASSTGGGEETQYF
>.|TRBV7-2|TRBJ1-1
CASSLRRTSMNTEAFF
>TRBD1|TRBV12-3/TRBV12-4|TRBJ2-2
CASNRDRGSELFF
>.|TRBV4-3|TRBJ2-1
CASSRGFVQFF
>.|TRBV12-3/TRBV12-4|TRBJ2-2
CASSARGAGELFF
>TRBD2|TRBV5-1|TRBJ2-1
CASSRPGLETNEQFF
>.|TRBV12-3/TRBV12-4|TRBJ2-7
CASSRTGTFDEQYF
>TRBD1|TRBV5-1|TRBJ1-4
CASSSGQGNEKLFF
>TRBD1|TRBV6-2/TRBV6-3|TRBJ1-4
CASSTGTEEKLFF
>.|TRBV7-2|TRBJ1-6
CASRLDGNSPLHF
>.|TRBV10-3|TRBJ2-1
CAITGGGEQFF
>.|TRBV12-3/TRBV12-4|TRBJ2-1
CASSLWRMWGEQFF
>TRBD1|TRBV5-1|TRBJ1-1
CASSYGQGETEAFF
>.|TRBV7-3|TRBJ2-1
CASSLDTSKYNEQFF
>TRBD2|TRBV5-1|TRBJ2-1
CASSPRAGGLDEQFF
>.|TRBV7-8|TRBJ2-5
CASSRDWQETQYF
>TRBD1|TRBV6-5|TRBJ2-5
CASSWSGQGKETQYF
>.|TRBV18|TRBJ1-4
CASTRTEEEKLFF
>.|TRBV11-2|TRBJ1-1
CASSSPSGFTEAFF
>TRBD1|TRBV6-6|TRBJ1-1
CACTGTGPVNTEAFF
>TRBD1|TRBV4-3|TRBJ2-3
CASSPRTGRGDTQYF
>.|TRBV5-6|TRBJ1-1
CASSFVTVGQAFF
>.|TRBV5-1|TRBJ2-5
CASSPLTQVETQYF